A selection of T cell receptor beta chains follows, all from one sample in a study of OX40 agonist ivuxolimab in advanced cancers. The method was immunoSEQ multiplex PCR; TCRdb's version includes in-frame clones alone and lacks a portion of them. The table includes roughly 63,000 clones, approximately 86% detected once. The sequences come from CD4+ or CD8+ T cells sorted from blood, collected in a trial of the OX40 agonist ivuxolimab. The receptors derive from an adult with an advanced solid tumor such as melanoma, head and neck, liver or kidney cancer. Each CDR3 is given with its conserved first and last residue. A D gene is named only where the DNA matches it firmly. Expanded clones get a size class; other rows say once, few or many, or leave the size out.

v_gene	abundance	j_gene	d_gene	CDR3nt	CDR3aa
TRBV9	once	TRBJ2-3	-	TGTGCCAGCAGCGTAGGTAACGCGGCCCCGGGCACAGATACGCAGTATTTT	CASSVGNAAPGTDTQYF
TRBV5-1	-	TRBJ1-4	TRBD1	TGCGCCAGCACAGGGGGTACAACTAATGAAAAACTGTTTTTT	CASTGGTTNEKLFF
TRBV21-1	-	TRBJ2-7	-	TGTGCCACCTACTGGGTCCACGAGCAGTACTTC	CATYWVHEQYF
TRBV19	once	TRBJ2-7	TRBD1	TGTGCCAGCCGCCTAAATGGGGGACAGGGGGCCTACGAGCAGTACTTC	CASRLNGGQGAYEQYF
TRBV7-9	once	TRBJ1-1	-	TGTGCCAGCAGCTTCGGGTCGGACAGTACTTTCTTT	CASSFGSDSTFF
TRBV20-1	-	TRBJ2-1	-	TGCAGTGCTAACCCCGTTGGGCGTACGTTCTTC	CSANPVGRTFF
TRBV6-5	-	TRBJ2-2	-	TGTGCCAGCTCGGAGGGGGGGCGCGCTGGGGAGCTGTTTTTT	CASSEGGRAGELFF
TRBV29-1	few	TRBJ1-1	-	TGCAGCGCCGGAATGGGAACTGAAGCTTTCTTT	CSAGMGTEAFF
TRBV9	-	TRBJ1-2	-	TGTGCCAGCAGCGTAGGAGGGAATGGCTACACCTTC	CASSVGGNGYTF
TRBV9	-	TRBJ2-1	-	TGTGCCAGCGCTGACAGGCACAATGAGCAGTTCTTC	CASADRHNEQFF
TRBV5-5	-	TRBJ1-1	-	TGTGCCAGCAGCTTGCTGCCAGGGCAAATAGCTGAAGCTTTCTTT	CASSLLPGQIAEAFF
TRBV7-2	-	TRBJ2-6	-	TGTGCCAGCAGCTTTCTCGGCGGGTCCGTGGGTGGGGCCAACGTCCTGACTTTC	CASSFLGGSVGGANVLTF
TRBV29-1	-	TRBJ1-2	TRBD1	TGCAGCGTTGAGTCGACGGGACAGGGTGGCTACACCTTC	CSVESTGQGGYTF
TRBV28	-	TRBJ1-1	-	TGTGCCAGCAGTTCAAGGCCACCGAACACTGAAGCTTTCTTT	CASSSRPPNTEAFF
TRBV6-5	-	TRBJ1-1	TRBD1	TGTGCCAGCAGGCACAGGGGATCGGTCACTGAAGCTTTCTTT	CASRHRGSVTEAFF
TRBV7-8	-	TRBJ2-7	TRBD1	TGTGCCAGCACCTGGGGACAGGGAGGTATTGGCTACGAGCAGTACTTC	CASTWGQGGIGYEQYF
TRBV7-9	-	TRBJ2-5	-	TGTGCCAGCAGCTTAGCGGGACTCGCGGAGACCCAGTACTTC	CASSLAGLAETQYF
TRBV23-1	-	TRBJ2-1	TRBD1	TGCGCCAGCAGTCAATCCTCGCAGGGGGCTAGCAATGAGCAGTTCTTC	CASSQSSQGASNEQFF
TRBV27	-	TRBJ2-7	-	TGTGCCAGCAGCAGGAAATATGACAGCCAAGGCTACGAGCAGTACTTC	CASSRKYDSQGYEQYF
TRBV18	-	TRBJ1-4	TRBD1	TGTGCCAGCTCATTCTTCGGACAGGGGGGTAAAGAAAAACTGTTTTTT	CASSFFGQGGKEKLFF
TRBV11-3	once	TRBJ2-2	TRBD2	TGTGCCAGCAGCTCAGGGGGGACTAGCGTGAACGGGGAGCTGTTTTTT	CASSSGGTSVNGELFF